These T cell receptor beta chains were read from a single sample in a study of cytomegalovirus exposure and HLA in healthy donors. Here immunoSEQ multiplex PCR was the method, and the copy in TCRdb shows in-frame clones only, minus some. The data show under 80,000 clones, about 80% seen once. The sequencing input was PBMCs. Source of these receptors: a woman in her forties in good health and CMV-seronegative. Each CDR3 is given with its conserved first and last residue. The D gene is left open where the match is weak. Expanded clones get a size class; other rows say once, few or many, or leave the size out.

d_call j_call v_call clone_size cdr3_nt cdr3_aa
TRBD2 TRBJ2-1 TRBV7-8 once TGTGCCAGCAGCTCCGCGCGGGGAGGGAGGGATCACAATGAGCAGTTCTTC CASSSARGGRDHNEQFF
NA TRBJ2-2 TRBV7-2 NA TGTGCCAGCAGCTTAGTTTCCGGGATCGGCGGGGAGCTGTTTTTT CASSLVSGIGGELFF
NA TRBJ2-7 TRBV19 NA TGTGCCAGTAGTATTCCTGGGGCGCGAGTCTCCGAGCAGTACTTC CASSIPGARVSEQYF
NA TRBJ2-4 TRBV18 NA TGTGCCAGCTCACCCCCCTCTGCCAAAAACATTCAGTACTTC CASSPPSAKNIQYF
NA TRBJ1-4 TRBV6-1 NA TGTGCCAGCAGCCTAAATAGTAATGAAAAACTGTTTTTT CASSLNSNEKLFF
NA TRBJ2-5 TRBV13 NA TGTGCCAGCCGTAGGGCGGGGTCGGGTGAGACCCAGTACTTC CASRRAGSGETQYF
TRBD2 TRBJ2-3 TRBV14 NA TGTGCCAGCAGCCAGAGGACTAGCGGGGAGAGGGCGGATACGCAGTATTTT CASSQRTSGERADTQYF
TRBD2 TRBJ2-1 TRBV28 NA TGTGCCAGCAGTTCCCCCTCCCTAGGGAGGGGCAACAATGAGCAGTTCTTC CASSSPSLGRGNNEQFF
NA TRBJ1-5 TRBV6-1 NA TGTGCCAGCACAATCCGGGACACCCTCAATCAGCCCCAGCATTTT CASTIRDTLNQPQHF
NA TRBJ1-1 TRBV28 once TGTGCCAGCAGTAGACTTTATAGCACTGAAGCTTTCTTT CASSRLYSTEAFF
NA TRBJ1-2 TRBV7-9 NA TGTGCCAGCAGCTTAGGGTCTCCTCTGGGCGGCTACACCTTC CASSLGSPLGGYTF
NA TRBJ1-3 TRBV11-3 few TGTGCCAGCAGCTTAGAAACAGGGTCCGGAAACACCATATATTTT CASSLETGSGNTIYF
NA TRBJ1-2 TRBV4-1 NA TGCGCCAGCAGCCAAGAAGAGGCACCGTATACGAGCTATGGCTACACCTTC CASSQEEAPYTSYGYTF
NA TRBJ2-1 TRBV19 NA TGTGCCAGTAGTATCTCACTAGACGTGCAGTTCTTC CASSISLDVQFF
NA TRBJ2-5 TRBV4-2 few TGTGCCAGCAGCCAAGAAAGAGGCAGTGAGCAGTACTTC CASSQERGSEQYF
NA TRBJ1-5 TRBV4-1 NA TGCGCCAGCAGCCAAGAACGTACAGGGCTGGGAGCCCAGCATTTT CASSQERTGLGAQHF